This T cell receptor (beta chain) was documented in a study of cytomegalovirus exposure and HLA in healthy donors. CDR1 and CDR2 from the germline V gene are PRHDT and FYEKMQ (reference sequence). The length of the CDR3 is 14 residues. V dropped 2 bases and J dropped 7; count of bases not matched to a gene: 7. Profiling relied on immunoSEQ multiplex PCR, and the TCRdb table lists in-frame clones only, not all of them. The table records 100,000 to 150,000 clones, roughly 91% of them present only once. The sequenced sample consisted of PBMCs. The TCR comes from a man between 25 and 39 years old in good health and CMV-seronegative. The V and J genes are TRBV13 and TRBJ1-1; 7 bases line up with TRBD1. The DNA of the CDR3 is TGTGCCAGCAGCTTATGGCAGGGGGTACGTGAAGCTTTCTTT. Encoded protein: CASSLWQGVREAFF.